This record looks at one T cell receptor beta chain sequence and its context. The data belong to a study of blood T cell repertoires in COVID-19. Study overall: Material from acute and convalescent COVID-19 was sourced from the United States, Italy and Spain. PBMCs, B-cell-depleted T cells, or T cells provided the cDNA or gDNA that made up the material.

Per the authors' pipeline: Amplifying reference gene primers gave estimates of nucleated cell counts. Libraries were prepared by immunoSEQ multiplex PCR; TCRdb keeps only in-frame clonotypes and omits some of them. That table furnishes V, J and clone size, whereas the DNA furnished D and trimming. The sample records more than 250,000 clones, roughly 85% being singletons. The V and J ends lost 3 bases and 0 bases respectively, with 9 bases between them. This CDR3 is 15 amino acids long. CDR1 and CDR2 (germline): SGHAT, FQNNGV. The chain carries TRBV11-2 and TRBJ2-1; the D gene is possibly TRBD2 (5 bases). The sequenced sample was peripheral blood. This TCR came from a man between 45 and 60 years old with active or convalescent COVID-19. In DNA, the CDR3 is TGTGCCAGCAGCTTTAGCGAGAGCTCCTACAATGAGCAGTTCTTC. As protein: CASSFSESSYNEQFF.